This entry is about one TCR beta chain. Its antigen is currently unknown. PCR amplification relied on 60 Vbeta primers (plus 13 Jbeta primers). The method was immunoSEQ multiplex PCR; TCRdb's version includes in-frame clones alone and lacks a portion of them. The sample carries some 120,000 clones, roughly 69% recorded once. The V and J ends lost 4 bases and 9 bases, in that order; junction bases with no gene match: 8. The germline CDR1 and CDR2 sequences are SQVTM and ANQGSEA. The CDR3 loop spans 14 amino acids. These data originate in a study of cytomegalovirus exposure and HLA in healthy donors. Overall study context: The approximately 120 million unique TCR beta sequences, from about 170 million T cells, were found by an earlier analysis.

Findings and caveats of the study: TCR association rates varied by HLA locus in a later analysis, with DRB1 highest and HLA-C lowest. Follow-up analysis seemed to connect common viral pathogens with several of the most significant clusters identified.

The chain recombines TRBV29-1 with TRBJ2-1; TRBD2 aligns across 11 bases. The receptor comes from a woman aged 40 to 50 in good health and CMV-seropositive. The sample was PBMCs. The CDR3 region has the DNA TGCAGCGTTGGAGAGACTAGCGGGGACAGTGAGCAGTTCTTC. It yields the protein CSVGETSGDSEQFF.